This is a list of T cell receptor beta chains from one sample in a study of cytomegalovirus exposure and HLA in healthy donors. Sequenced by immunoSEQ multiplex PCR; TCRdb stores in-frame clones only, minus some. The sample has 170,000 or so clones, around 77% seen once. Source material: PBMCs. These receptors came from a man aged 60-69 years in good health and CMV-seronegative. Each CDR3 is given with its conserved first and last residue. A D gene is named only where the DNA matches it firmly. A clone size is listed for some rows: how often the clone was seen (once, few, many), or a class if it is expanded.

TRBV5-1	TRBJ1-1	TRBD1	.	CASSFSPGQGAGEAFF	TGCGCCAGCAGCTTTTCCCCGGGACAGGGGGCAGGTGAAGCTTTCTTT
TRBV7-2	TRBJ2-3	.	.	CASSLVGGQFTDTQYF	TGTGCCAGCAGCTTAGTGGGCGGGCAGTTCACAGATACGCAGTATTTT
TRBV28	TRBJ1-1	.	.	CASSFSLPSGGQTFF	TGTGCCAGCAGTTTTTCTCTTCCGAGCGGGGGGCAAACTTTCTTT
TRBV5-1	TRBJ2-7	TRBD2	.	CASMSLVAGGFNEQYF	TGCGCCAGCATGTCGTTGGTGGCGGGAGGCTTCAACGAGCAGTACTTC
TRBV11-3	TRBJ2-2	TRBD1	.	CASSPPDRAGELFF	TGTGCCAGCAGCCCGCCGGACAGGGCCGGGGAGCTGTTTTTT
TRBV5-4	TRBJ1-2	.	.	CASRSTGPNYGYTF	TGTGCCAGCAGGTCGACAGGCCCTAACTATGGCTACACCTTC
TRBV7-2	TRBJ2-5	.	.	CASSLGQGPQETQYF	TGTGCCAGCAGCTTAGGGCAGGGGCCCCAAGAGACCCAGTACTTC
TRBV4-1	TRBJ2-1	.	.	CASSQDGGIAVYNEQFF	TGCGCCAGCAGCCAAGATGGCGGTATAGCAGTCTACAATGAGCAGTTCTTC
TRBV4-1	TRBJ1-2	TRBD1	.	CASSQVGQGFFGYPF	TGCGCCAGCAGCCAAGTGGGACAGGGGTTTTTCGGCTACCCCTTC
TRBV6-1	TRBJ1-5	.	.	CASSEDTRQPQHF	TGTGCCAGCAGTGAAGATACCAGGCAGCCCCAGCATTTT
TRBV5-4	TRBJ2-2	TRBD1	.	CASSFGTGANTGELFF	TGTGCCAGCAGCTTCGGGACAGGGGCGAACACCGGGGAGCTGTTTTTT
TRBV29-1	TRBJ2-7	.	.	CSVAQGGSYEQYF	TGCAGCGTGGCCCAAGGGGGCTCCTACGAGCAGTACTTC
TRBV7-7	TRBJ2-2	.	once	CASSPLTAGELFF	TGTGCTAGCAGCCCCCTAACTGCCGGGGAGCTGTTTTTT
TRBV5-1	TRBJ1-1	.	.	CASSLDSNTEAFF	TGCGCCAGCAGCTTAGACTCGAACACTGAAGCTTTCTTT
TRBV7-9	TRBJ1-1	.	.	CASRNRDLNTEAFF	TGTGCCAGCAGAAACAGGGACCTAAACACTGAAGCTTTCTTT
TRBV6-5	TRBJ1-1	TRBD1	.	CASTLVGQGGTEAFF	TGTGCCAGCACCCTAGTCGGACAGGGCGGCACTGAAGCTTTCTTT
TRBV10-3	TRBJ1-1	TRBD1	.	CAIRGGVRQGETEAFF	TGTGCCATACGGGGGGGGGTTCGACAGGGTGAAACTGAAGCTTTCTTT
TRBV5-1	TRBJ1-1	.	.	CASSETTGMNTEAFF	TGCGCCAGCAGCGAGACGACAGGCATGAACACTGAAGCTTTCTTT
TRBV2	TRBJ1-5	.	.	CASSGYSNQPQNF	TGTGCCAGCAGTGGCTATAGCAATCAGCCCCAGAATTTT
TRBV6-1	TRBJ1-1	.	.	CASMDWTSEAFF	TGTGCCAGCATGGATTGGACATCTGAAGCTTTCTTT
TRBV2	TRBJ2-7	TRBD1	.	CATRTGERSYEQYF	TGTGCCACACGGACAGGGGAAAGGTCCTACGAGCAGTACTTC
TRBV19	TRBJ1-4	.	.	CASSIRAGPFNEKLFF	TGTGCCAGTAGTATAAGGGCAGGGCCGTTTAATGAAAAACTGTTTTTT
TRBV27	TRBJ1-1	TRBD1	.	CASSLRQGGTEAFF	TGTGCCAGCTCACTCAGACAGGGTGGAACTGAAGCTTTCTTT
TRBV9	TRBJ1-1	TRBD1	few	CASSVLRGTEAFF	TGTGCCAGCAGCGTACTCAGGGGGACTGAAGCTTTCTTT
TRBV28	TRBJ2-7	.	few	CASSSSYEQYF	TGTGCCAGCAGCAGCTCCTACGAGCAGTACTTC
TRBV10-3	TRBJ2-7	TRBD1	.	CAISDGLWTGGGGASYEQYF	TGTGCCATCAGTGATGGGTTGTGGACAGGGGGCGGGGGGGCCTCCTACGAGCAGTACTTC
TRBV5-5	TRBJ2-5	.	.	CASSLASTETQYF	TGTGCCAGCAGCTTGGCCTCTACGGAGACCCAGTACTTC
TRBV20-1	TRBJ2-5	.	once	CSARIGETQYF	TGCAGTGCGAGGATTGGGGAGACCCAGTACTTC